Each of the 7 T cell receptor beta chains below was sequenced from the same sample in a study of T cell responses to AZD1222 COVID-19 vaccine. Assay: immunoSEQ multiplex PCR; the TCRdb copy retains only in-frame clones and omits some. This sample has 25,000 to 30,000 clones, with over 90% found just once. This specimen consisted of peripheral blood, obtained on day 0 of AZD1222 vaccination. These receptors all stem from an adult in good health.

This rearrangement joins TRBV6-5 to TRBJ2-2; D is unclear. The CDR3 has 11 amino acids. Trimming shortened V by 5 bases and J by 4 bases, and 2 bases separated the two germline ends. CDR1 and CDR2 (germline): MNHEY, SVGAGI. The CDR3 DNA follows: TGTGCCAGCAGTCCCACCGGGGAGCTGTTTTTT. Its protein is CASSPTGELFF.

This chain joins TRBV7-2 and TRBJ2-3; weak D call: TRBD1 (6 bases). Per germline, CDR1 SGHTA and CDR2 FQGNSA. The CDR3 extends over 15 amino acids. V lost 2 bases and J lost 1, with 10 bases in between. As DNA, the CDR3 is TGTGCCAGCAGCTTACAGGGGATGGGCACAGATACGCAGTATTTT. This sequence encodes CASSLQGMGTDTQYF. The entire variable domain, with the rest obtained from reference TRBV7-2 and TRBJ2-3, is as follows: GAGVSQSPSNKVTEKGKDVELRCDPISGHTALYWYRQSLGQGLEFLIYFQGNSAPDKSGLPSDRFSAERTGGSVSTLTIQRTQQEDSAVYLCASSLQGMGTDTQYFGPGTRLTVL.

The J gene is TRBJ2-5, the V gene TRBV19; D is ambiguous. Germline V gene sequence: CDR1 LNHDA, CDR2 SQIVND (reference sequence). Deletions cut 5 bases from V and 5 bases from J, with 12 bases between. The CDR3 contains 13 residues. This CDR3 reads CASSEVGRETQYF. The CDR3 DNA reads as TGTGCCAGTAGTGAGGTGGGAAGGGAGACCCAGTACTTC.

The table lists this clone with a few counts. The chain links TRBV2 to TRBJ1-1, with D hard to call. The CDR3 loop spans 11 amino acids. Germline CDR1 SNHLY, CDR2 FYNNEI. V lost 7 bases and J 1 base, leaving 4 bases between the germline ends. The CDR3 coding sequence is TGTGCCAGCACGGAGAACACTGAAGCTTTCTTT. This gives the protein CASTENTEAFF.

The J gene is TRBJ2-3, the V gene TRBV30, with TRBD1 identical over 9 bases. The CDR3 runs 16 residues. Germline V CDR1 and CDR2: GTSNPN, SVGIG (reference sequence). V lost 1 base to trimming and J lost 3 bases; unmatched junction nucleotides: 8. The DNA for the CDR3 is TGTGCCTGGAGTGAGGGTCACAGGGGGCAGACAGATACGCAGTATTTT. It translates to CAWSEGHRGQTDTQYF.

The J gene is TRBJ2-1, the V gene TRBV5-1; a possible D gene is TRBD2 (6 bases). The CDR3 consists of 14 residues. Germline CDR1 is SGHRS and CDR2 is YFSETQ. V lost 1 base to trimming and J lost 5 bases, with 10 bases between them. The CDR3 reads CASSLKLADNEQFF. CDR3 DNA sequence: TGCGCCAGCAGCTTGAAACTAGCCGACAATGAGCAGTTCTTC. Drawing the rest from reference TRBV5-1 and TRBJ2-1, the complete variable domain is KAGVTQTPRYLIKTRGQQVTLSCSPISGHRSVSWYQQTPGQGLQFLFEYFSETQRNKGNFPGRFSGRQFSNSRSEMNVSTLELGDSALYLCASSLKLADNEQFFGPGTRLTVL.

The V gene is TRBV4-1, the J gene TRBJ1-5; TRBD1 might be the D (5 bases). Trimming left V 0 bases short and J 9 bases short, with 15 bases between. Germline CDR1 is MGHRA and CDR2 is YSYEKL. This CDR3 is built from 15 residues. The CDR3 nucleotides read TGCGCCAGCAGCCAAGATCGGGGGGAGAAGGGGCCCCAGCATTTT. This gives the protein CASSQDRGEKGPQHF.